This TCR beta chain was sequenced during a study of a mutant IDH1 vaccine in newly diagnosed glioma. Study results and limitations: Any relationship between pseudoprogression and changes in top peripheral T cell clonotypes seemed absent.

Profiling relied on immunoSEQ multiplex PCR, and the TCRdb table lists in-frame clones only, not all of them. The profile covers roughly 120,000 clones, with roughly 77% appearing a single time and under 7% taken by the ten largest. As concerns this clone: Its specificity is not known.

Noted time point: week 11, during vaccination. With topical imiquimod, each dose of the vaccine consisted of 300 ug of mutant IDH1 20-mer peptide. The CDR3 runs to 13 residues. Germline CDR1 SQVTM, CDR2 ANQGSEA. With 4 bases removed from V and 2 bases from J, the gap between germline ends came to 11 bases. The source is a man aged 35-49 years with glioma. V and J are TRBV29-1 and TRBJ1-2; tentatively, D is TRBD1 (6 bases). The source material was PBMCs, sampled from a glioma patient whose treatment included an IDH1 peptide vaccine. The CDR3 DNA follows: TGCAGCGTTGCGGGACATGGCAACTATGGCTACACCTTC. This gives the protein CSVAGHGNYGYTF.